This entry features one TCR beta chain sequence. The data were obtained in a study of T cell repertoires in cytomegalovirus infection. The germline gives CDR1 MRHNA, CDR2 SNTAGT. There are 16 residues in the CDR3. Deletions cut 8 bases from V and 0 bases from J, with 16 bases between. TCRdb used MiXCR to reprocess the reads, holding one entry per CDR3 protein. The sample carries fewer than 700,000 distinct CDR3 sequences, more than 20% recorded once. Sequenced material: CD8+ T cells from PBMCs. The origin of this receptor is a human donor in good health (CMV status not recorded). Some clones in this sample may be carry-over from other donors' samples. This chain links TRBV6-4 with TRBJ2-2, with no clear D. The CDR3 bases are TGTGCCAGCGTCCCGCAAAGGAGTGCGAACACCGGGGAGCTGTTTTTT. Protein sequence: CASVPQRSANTGELFF.